This paragraph covers one T cell receptor (beta chain) sequence. Its specificity is not known. This entry belongs to a study of shared clonotypes between healthy human individuals. Looking at the study overall: Serving as donors were two women and three men, whose ages spanned 18 to 49. Three plates each covered CD4 naive and memory; CD8 naive two, CD8 memory one. General study points: Memory subsets had estimated richness that was generally smaller than that of naive subsets. Read depth was anticipated to influence clonotype sharing among donors.

TCRdb's table, derived via immunoSEQ multiplex PCR, lists solely in-frame clones and lacks some. The sample carries 2 million to 2.5 million clones, approximately 93% recorded once. Material for sequencing was naive CD4+ T cells from PBMCs. Subset noted: CD45RA+ positively selected. This clonotype was sampled from a young man in good health. Some clones in this sample may be carry-over from other donors' samples.

The chain's CDR3 is CASSEPMRGTYEQYF. For the CDR3, the DNA is TGTGCCAGCAGTGAGCCGATGCGGGGCACCTACGAGCAGTACTTC. This chain joins TRBV6-1 and TRBJ2-7; maybe TRBD2 (6 bases). V dropped 3 bases and J dropped 2 bases, with 14 bases sitting between them. The CDR3 has 15 amino acids. Germline CDR1 and CDR2: MNHNS and SASEGT.